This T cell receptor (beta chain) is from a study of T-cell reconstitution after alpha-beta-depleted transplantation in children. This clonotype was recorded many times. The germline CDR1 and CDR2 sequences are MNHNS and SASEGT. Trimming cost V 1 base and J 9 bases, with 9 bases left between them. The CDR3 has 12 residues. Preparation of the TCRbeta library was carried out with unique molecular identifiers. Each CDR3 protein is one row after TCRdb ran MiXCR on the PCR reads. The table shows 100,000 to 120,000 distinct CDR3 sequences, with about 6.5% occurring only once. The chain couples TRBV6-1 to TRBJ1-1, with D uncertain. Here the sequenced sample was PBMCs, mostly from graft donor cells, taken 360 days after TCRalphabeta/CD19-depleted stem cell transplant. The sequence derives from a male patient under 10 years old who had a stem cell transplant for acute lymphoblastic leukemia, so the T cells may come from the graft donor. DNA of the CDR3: TGTGCCAGCAGTGAAGAGGTGGGTCAAGCTTTCTTT. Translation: CASSEEVGQAFF.